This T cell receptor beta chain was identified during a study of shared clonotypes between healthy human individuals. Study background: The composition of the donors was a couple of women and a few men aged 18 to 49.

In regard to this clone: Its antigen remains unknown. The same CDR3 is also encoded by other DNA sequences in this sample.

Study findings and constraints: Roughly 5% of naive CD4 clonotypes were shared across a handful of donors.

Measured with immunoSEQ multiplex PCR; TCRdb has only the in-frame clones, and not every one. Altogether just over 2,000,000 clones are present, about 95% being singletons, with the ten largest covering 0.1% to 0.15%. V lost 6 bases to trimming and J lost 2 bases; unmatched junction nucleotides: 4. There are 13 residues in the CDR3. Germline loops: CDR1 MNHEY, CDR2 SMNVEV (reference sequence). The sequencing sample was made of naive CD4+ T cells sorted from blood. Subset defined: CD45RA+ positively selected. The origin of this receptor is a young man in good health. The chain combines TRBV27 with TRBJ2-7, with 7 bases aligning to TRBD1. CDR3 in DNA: TGTGCCAGCAGACGGACAGGACCCTACGAGCAGTACTTC. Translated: CASRRTGPYEQYF.